This T cell receptor (beta chain) is drawn from a study of T-cell memory formation after mild COVID-19. General study points: Shrinking CD4+ clones were chiefly CM and EM; CD8+ ones were chiefly EMRA. Whether second-wave clones peaking at day 37 were SARS-CoV-2 specific went unconfirmed.

The V and J ends lost 5 bases and 8 bases respectively, with 12 bases between them. CDR3 length: 12 amino acids. Germline CDR1 reads SQVTM; CDR2 reads ANQGSEA. This clonotype was detected a few times. Its specificity is not known. 5'RACE primed at constant segments yielded TCR alpha and TCR beta cDNA libraries bearing sample barcodes and UMIs. TCRdb re-called the 5' RACE reads through MiXCR, storing one row per CDR3 protein. The sample lists 560,000 or so distinct CDR3 sequences, around 16% seen once, with roughly 8% in the top ten. The chain combines TRBV29-1 with TRBJ1-4; D not certain. Sequenced input: PBMCs or a T cell subset sorted from them (not recorded which). This receptor was taken from an adult woman who had mild COVID-19 (a few samples of this study predate the infection). Cell type and time point are not known. CDR3 protein: CSVLPLNEKLFF. CDR3 nucleotides: TGCAGCGTTCTCCCCCTAAACGAAAAACTGTTTTTT.